This T cell receptor (beta chain) originates from a study of a mutant IDH1 vaccine in newly diagnosed glioma. Time point specified: week 35, safety follow-up. Every vaccine dose comprised 300 ug of mutant IDH1 20-mer peptide plus topical imiquimod. Donors' newly diagnosed IDH1-mutant WHO grade 3 or 4 astrocytomas lacked nuclear ATRX. The germline CDR1 and CDR2 sequences are SEHNR and FQNEAQ (reference sequence). The CDR3 totals 15 residues. As regards this clone: Its antigen is not identified.

This table comes from immunoSEQ multiplex PCR, and its TCRdb copy is limited to in-frame clones, with some not included. Of some 58,000 clones listed, roughly four fifths are singletons. Source: PBMCs, taken from a glioma patient whose treatment included an IDH1 peptide vaccine. This receptor was obtained from a man aged 35 to 55 with glioma. The chain has TRBV7-9 and TRBJ2-5; 8 bases line up with TRBD2. The closer fit of TRBJ2-7 to the DNA end suggests the J call may be wrong. This CDR3 is CASSHALAGIYEQYF. In DNA form, the CDR3 reads TGTGCCAGCAGTCACGCCCTAGCGGGCATCTACGAGCAGTACTTC.